This passage covers 31 T cell receptor beta chains from one sample sequenced in a study of monozygotic twins with inflammatory bowel disease. No DNA is given; TCRdb re-called the 5' RACE reads and lists each CDR3 protein once. The specimen's table records about 110,000 distinct CDR3 sequences. The sample was blood. Source of these receptors: a human donor with ulcerative colitis or Crohn's disease, or a healthy co-twin of an affected twin (not recorded which).

This chain connects TRBV18 to TRBJ1-4. This CDR3 has 12 amino acids. Germline lookup yields CDR1 KGHSH and CDR2 LQKENI. CDR3 region: CASSPTNEKLFF. The full variable domain, in which reference TRBV18 and TRBJ1-4 provide the parts outside the CDR3, is NAGVMQNPRHLVRRRGQEARLRCSPMKGHSHVYWYRQLPEEGLKFMVYLQKENIIDESGMPKERFSAEFPKEGPSILRIQQVVRGDSAAYFCASSPTNEKLFFGSGTQLSVL.

The rearrangement links TRBV4-2 to TRBJ1-4; TCRdb calls TRBD1, which cannot be checked without DNA. CDR1 and CDR2 from the germline V gene are LGHNA and YNFKEQ. The CDR3 totals 16 residues. CDR3 residues: CASSQDPEGASEKLFF.

The CDR3 region is CASSQKDRGQYGTEAFF. The chain couples TRBV4-1 to TRBJ1-1; the TCRdb call, TRBD1, lacks DNA for checking. CDR3 length equals 17 residues. CDR1 and CDR2 from the germline V gene are MGHRA and YSYEKL.

The chain employs TRBV20-1 and TRBJ1-2; TCRdb outputs TRBD1, but without DNA this stays unchecked. Germline CDR1 DFQATT, CDR2 SNEGSKA (reference sequence). The CDR3 sequence is 13 residues long. CDR3 protein: CSAWDRVNYGYTF.

V and J are TRBV5-1 and TRBJ2-5; as DNA is missing, the TRBD1 call by TCRdb cannot be tested. The length of the CDR3 is 16 residues. The germline CDR1 and CDR2 sequences are SGHRS and YFSETQ. CDR3 amino acids: CASSHGWGEIGETQYF.

The chain is built from TRBV5-8 and TRBJ2-4. Germline V lookup: CDR1 SGHTS, CDR2 YDEGEE. The CDR3 extends over 15 amino acids. The CDR3 loop is CASSSEVLAKNIQYF.

J is TRBJ2-4 and V is TRBV7-2; TCRdb gives TRBD1 as the D gene, but with no DNA this cannot be confirmed. This CDR3 is 16 amino acids long. Looked up from germline, CDR1 is SGHTA and CDR2 is FQGNSA. The chain's CDR3 is CASSLVGGTGENIQYF.

This sequence joins TRBV14 and TRBJ2-7; the TCRdb D gene call, TRBD2, has no DNA to confirm it. This CDR3 is 13 amino acids long. CDR1 is SGHDN, CDR2 FVKESK, per germline. The chain's CDR3 is CASRTSGSYEQYF.

This chain links TRBV20-1 with TRBJ2-3; as DNA is missing, the TRBD1 call by TCRdb cannot be tested. CDR1 DFQATT and CDR2 SNEGSKA come from the germline V gene (reference sequence). This CDR3 contains 12 residues. CDR3 amino acids: CSAGRDADTQYF.

Judged by frequency, this clonotype is medium-sized. The J gene is TRBJ2-1, the V gene TRBV7-6; no DNA is available, so the TRBD2 call from TCRdb remains unchecked. CDR1 is SGHVS, CDR2 FNYEAQ, per germline. The CDR3 length is 17 residues. The CDR3 loop reads CASSLTSGGASIHEQFF. Filled out from reference TRBV7-6 and TRBJ2-1, the complete variable domain reads GAGVSQSPRYKVTKRGQDVALRCDPISGHVSLYWYRQALGQGPEFLTYFNYEAQQDKSGLPNDRFSAERPEGSISTLTIQRTEQRDSAMYRCASSLTSGGASIHEQFFGPGTRLTVL.

This chain uses TRBV20-1 with TRBJ2-7. The CDR3 is made up of 11 amino acids. Germline V CDR1 and CDR2: DFQATT, SNEGSKA (reference sequence). CDR3 amino acids: CSAQVAYEQYF.

CDR3 residues: CSVERGHEQFF. The chain combines TRBV29-1 with TRBJ2-1; TCRdb names TRBD1, which stays unverified in the absence of DNA. This CDR3 has 11 amino acids. Germline V gene data show CDR1 as SQVTM and CDR2 as ANQGSEA.

V is TRBV20-1 and J is TRBJ2-4; the TRBD1 assignment by TCRdb is unverifiable without DNA. The CDR3 spans 13 residues. Germline V gene sequence: CDR1 DFQATT, CDR2 SNEGSKA (reference sequence). This CDR3 is CSPGDLAKNIQYF.

V usage is TRBV12-3 or TRBV12-4 and J usage is TRBJ2-3. This CDR3 is built from 17 residues. CDR3 amino acids: CASSLLADSGNTDTQYF.

The CDR3: CASLGGQPEPRETQYF. The chain joins TRBV21-1 to TRBJ2-5; TCRdb outputs TRBD1, but without DNA this stays unchecked. TRBV21-1 is labeled a pseudogene. This CDR3 has 16 amino acids.

V and J are TRBV20-1 and TRBJ2-7; TCRdb reports TRBD2, a call that lacks DNA to check it against. Germline CDR1 reads DFQATT; CDR2 reads SNEGSKA (reference sequence). CDR3 size: 15 residues. The CDR3 here is CSARRTSGRATEQYF.

The CDR3 is CAISEARTDTQYF. J is TRBJ2-3 and V is TRBV10-3. The CDR3 contains 13 residues. Germline-derived CDR1 and CDR2 are ENHRY and SYGVKD.

The chain uses TRBV2 and TRBJ2-7; the D call from TCRdb, TRBD1, cannot be confirmed without DNA. Looked up from germline, CDR1 is SNHLY and CDR2 is FYNNEI. The CDR3 spans 12 residues. The CDR3 loop is CASWDRAYEQYF.

The genes are TRBV7-2 and TRBJ2-4; TCRdb's assignment of TRBD2 cannot be checked, as there is no DNA. The length of the CDR3 is 15 residues. CDR1 is SGHTA and CDR2 is FQGNSA in the germline V gene. CDR3 in amino acids: CASGDREGPKNIQYF. The variable domain in full, completed from reference TRBV7-2 and TRBJ2-4, reads GAGVSQSPSNKVTEKGKDVELRCDPISGHTALYWYRQSLGQGLEFLIYFQGNSAPDKSGLPSDRFSAERTGGSVSTLTIQRTQQEDSAVYLCASGDREGPKNIQYFGAGTRLSVL.

J is TRBJ1-1 and V is TRBV5-1; TCRdb reports TRBD1, a call that lacks DNA to check it against. The germline CDR1 and CDR2 sequences are SGHRS and YFSETQ. The CDR3 spans 16 residues. The CDR3 sequence is CASSLEGVPLNTEAFF.

This rearrangement joins TRBV7-2 to TRBJ2-7; TCRdb designates TRBD1, a call that cannot be tested without DNA. The germline CDR1 and CDR2 sequences are SGHTA and FQGNSA. There are 17 residues in the CDR3. The CDR3 reads CASSTPPGQGLSYEQYF.

This rearrangement joins TRBV15 to TRBJ2-7; as DNA is missing, the TRBD2 call by TCRdb cannot be tested. Looked up from germline, CDR1 is LNHNV and CDR2 is YYDKDF (reference sequence). This CDR3 region has 17 residues. CDR3 residues: CATSRDLGASYSYEQYF. Complete variable domain (other parts from reference TRBV15 and TRBJ2-7): DAMVIQNPRYQVTQFGKPVTLSCSQTLNHNVMYWYQQKSSQAPKLLFHYYDKDFNNEADTPDNFQSRRPNTSFCFLDIRSPGLGDTAMYLCATSRDLGASYSYEQYFGPGTRLTVT.

V and J are TRBV28 and TRBJ1-4. Germline V lookup: CDR1 MDHEN, CDR2 SYDVKM. This CDR3 has 13 residues. CDR3 residues: CASSLLGGRKLFF.

CDR3 sequence: CASSHLAGVNTGELFF. This chain links TRBV7-8 with TRBJ2-2; TCRdb outputs TRBD2, but without DNA this stays unchecked. Per germline, CDR1 SGHVS and CDR2 FQNEAQ. The CDR3 contains 16 residues.

The chain uses TRBV5-4 and TRBJ2-7. Germline V gives CDR1 SGHNT, CDR2 YYREEE (reference sequence). CDR3 length equals 13 residues. CDR3 sequence reads: CASGKKDSYEQYF. Full variable domain (rest looked up from reference TRBV5-4 and TRBJ2-7): ETGVTQSPTHLIKTRGQQVTLRCSSQSGHNTVSWYQQALGQGPQFIFQYYREEENGRGNFPPRFSGLQFPNYSSELNVNALELDDSALYLCASGKKDSYEQYFGPGTRLTVT.

This chain links TRBV12-3 or TRBV12-4 with TRBJ2-3; absent DNA, TCRdb's TRBD2 call cannot be checked. This CDR3 contains 14 residues. The CDR3 reads CASSPSGTRGAQYF.

The chain links TRBV7-6 to TRBJ1-2; TCRdb calls TRBD1, which cannot be checked without DNA. Looked up from germline, CDR1 is SGHVS and CDR2 is FNYEAQ. CDR3 size: 18 residues. The CDR3 sequence: CASSPSWQGSPSPYGYTF.

The chain is built from TRBV20-1 and TRBJ2-5; TCRdb's D gene call, TRBD1, goes unchecked for lack of DNA. Germline V lookup: CDR1 DFQATT, CDR2 SNEGSKA (reference sequence). This CDR3 comprises 15 residues. CDR3 protein: CSGRASWAPEETQYF.

Here the CDR3 reads CASSPVGTTQSTQYF. This rearrangement joins TRBV14 to TRBJ2-3; TCRdb indicates TRBD2, and absent DNA this call remains unverified. CDR3 length: 15 amino acids. Looked up from germline, CDR1 is SGHDN and CDR2 is FVKESK.

The rearrangement uses TRBV5-1 and TRBJ1-2. Germline values: CDR1 SGHRS, CDR2 YFSETQ. This CDR3 has 13 residues. The CDR3 here is CASRDGGLYGYTF.

The rearrangement joins TRBV29-1 to TRBJ2-2. The CDR3 length is 14 residues. Germline CDR1 SQVTM, CDR2 ANQGSEA. The CDR3 here is CSVVGSPNTGELFF.